This is a list of T cell receptor beta chains from one sample in a study of metastatic and nonmetastatic thyroid tumors. TCRdb reanalyzed the PCR reads via MiXCR. The sample contains about 3,500 clones, over 30% of which appear only once. Sequences were obtained from adjacent normal tissue. The receptor set was obtained from a male donor with papillary thyroid cancer or a benign thyroid nodule (not recorded which). Some clones in this sample may be carry-over from other donors' samples. Each CDR3 is given with its conserved first and last residue.

>TRBV6-5|TRBJ2-5
CASSYSRGLETQYF
>TRBV6-1|TRBJ1-5
CASSGAAQHF
>TRBV27|TRBJ1-4
CARSSGRGDDKLFF
>TRBV9|TRBJ2-1
CASSVDLTGGQFF
>TRBV20-1|TRBJ1-5
CSARGGGQHQPQHF
>TRBV28|TRBJ1-2
CASRIWGRPDGYTF
>TRBV27|TRBJ1-4
CASSLSRGLNEKLFF
>TRBV6-4|TRBJ1-2
CASSERKNYGYTF
>TRBV12-3/TRBV12-4|TRBJ1-2
CASSFTGTGDGGYTF
>TRBV6-8|TRBJ1-5
CASRRSPNPQPRHF
>TRBV19|TRBJ2-7
CASSPTGEPGLASYEQYF
>TRBV28|TRBJ2-7
CASSFEGFSYERYF
>TRBV2|TRBJ2-5
CASGSFETQYF
>TRBV7-9|TRBJ1-4
CASSLAGQNEKLFF
>TRBV19|TRBJ1-3
CASLGGIGNTIYF
>TRBV9|TRBJ2-2
CASTPSRTNTGELFF